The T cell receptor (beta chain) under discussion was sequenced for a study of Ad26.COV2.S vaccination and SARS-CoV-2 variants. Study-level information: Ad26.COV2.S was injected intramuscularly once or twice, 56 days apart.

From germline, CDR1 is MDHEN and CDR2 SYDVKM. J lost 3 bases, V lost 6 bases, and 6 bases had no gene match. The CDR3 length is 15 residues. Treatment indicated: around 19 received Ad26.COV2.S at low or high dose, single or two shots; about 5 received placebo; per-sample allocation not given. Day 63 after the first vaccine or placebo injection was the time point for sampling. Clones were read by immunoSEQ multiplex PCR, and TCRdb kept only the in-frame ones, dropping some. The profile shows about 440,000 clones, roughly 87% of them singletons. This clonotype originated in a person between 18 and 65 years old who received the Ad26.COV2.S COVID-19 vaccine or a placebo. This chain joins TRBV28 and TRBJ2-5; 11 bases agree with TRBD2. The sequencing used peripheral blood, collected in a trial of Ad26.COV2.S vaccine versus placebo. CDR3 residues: CASRMLLAGEETQYF. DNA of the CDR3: TGTGCCAGCAGAATGCTACTAGCGGGAGAAGAGACCCAGTACTTC.